The T cell receptor beta chain under discussion was sequenced for a study of PD-1 blockade in mismatch repair-deficient tumors. Assay used: immunoSEQ multiplex PCR; TCRdb lists only in-frame clones, some missing. The sample has some 120,000 clones, 85% to 90% seen once; the top ten hold roughly 14%. The TCR-sequenced patients were a few responders to pembrolizumab. This clone has just one count. CDR1 and CDR2 (germline): SGHRS, YFSETQ. The trim removed 2 bases at V and 4 bases at J, leaving 6 bases unmatched. The CDR3 loop spans 15 amino acids. The chain is built from TRBV5-1 and TRBJ2-3; 8 positions agree with TRBD2. This specimen consisted of peripheral blood, obtained 44 weeks after starting pembrolizumab. The sequence was collected from an adult with mismatch repair-deficient cancer. The CDR3 loop reads CASSLSGSIADTQYF. The CDR3 bases are TGCGCCAGCAGCTTAAGCGGGAGTATCGCAGATACGCAGTATTTT.